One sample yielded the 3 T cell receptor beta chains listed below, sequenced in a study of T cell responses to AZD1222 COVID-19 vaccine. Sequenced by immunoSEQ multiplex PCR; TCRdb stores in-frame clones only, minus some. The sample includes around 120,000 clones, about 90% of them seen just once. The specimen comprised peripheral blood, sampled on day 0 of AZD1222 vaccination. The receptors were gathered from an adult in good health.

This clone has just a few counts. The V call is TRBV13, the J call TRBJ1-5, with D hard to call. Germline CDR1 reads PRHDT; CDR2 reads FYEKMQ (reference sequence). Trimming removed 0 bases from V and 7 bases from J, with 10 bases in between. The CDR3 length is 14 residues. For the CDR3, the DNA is TGTGCCAGCAGCTTAGGCCAGTACCTCCAGCCCCAGCATTTT. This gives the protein CASSLGQYLQPQHF.

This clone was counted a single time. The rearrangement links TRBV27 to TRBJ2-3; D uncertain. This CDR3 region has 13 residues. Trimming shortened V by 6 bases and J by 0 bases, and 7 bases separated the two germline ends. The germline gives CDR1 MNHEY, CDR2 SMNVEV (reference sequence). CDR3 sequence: CASSPLSTDTQYF. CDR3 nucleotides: TGTGCCAGCAGCCCCTTGAGCACAGATACGCAGTATTTT.

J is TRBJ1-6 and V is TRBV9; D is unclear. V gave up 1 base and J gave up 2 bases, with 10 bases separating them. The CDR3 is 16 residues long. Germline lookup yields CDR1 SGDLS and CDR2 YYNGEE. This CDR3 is CASSVRSVPYNSPLHF. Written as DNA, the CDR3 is TGTGCCAGCAGCGTACGGTCGGTCCCCTATAATTCACCCCTCCACTTT.